Given below is one TCR beta chain in context. Antigen unknown. Germline V gene data show CDR1 as SNHLY and CDR2 as FYNNEI. The CDR3 contains 13 residues. Trimming took 5 bases from V and 7 from J, leaving 11 bases between them. TCRdb's table, derived via immunoSEQ multiplex PCR, lists solely in-frame clones and lacks some. This table has some 97,000 clones, around 87% appearing once. These data originate in a study of T cell responses to AZD1222 COVID-19 vaccine. Overall study results and limits: As reported, nearly half of all spike-specific TCRs target variant regions that are unmutated.

The rearrangement joins TRBV2 to TRBJ2-2; tentatively, D is TRBD2 (6 bases). The material sequenced was peripheral blood, taken on day 0 of MenACWY control vaccination. The TCR comes from an adult in good health. CDR3: CASSSSGGGELFF. Written as DNA, the CDR3 is TGTGCCAGCAGTTCCTCCGGGGGCGGGGAGCTGTTTTTT.